This TCR beta chain derives from a study of T cells in Graves' hyperthyroidism and ophthalmopathy. Looking at the study overall: The authors collected peripheral blood at initial diagnosis, before any treatment.

This CDR3 is 17 amino acids long. CDR1 and CDR2 (germline): MNHNS, SASEGT. Germline trimming cut 8 bases from V and 5 bases from J; bases unmatched to any gene: 19. General study points: Among thyroid clonotypes expanded above 0.001, most also appeared in blood.

Uncontrolled infection, other autoimmune disease, pregnancy or lactation excluded patients. When hyperthyroidism was first diagnosed, the blood sample was taken, preceding any ophthalmopathy symptoms. Researchers took RNA transcripts and amplified the TCR beta CDR3 regions from them. The HTBI primer set was used in a first-round RT-PCR of the TCR CDR3. TCRdb re-called the multiplex PCR reads with MiXCR, one entry per CDR3 protein. The data contain around 300,000 distinct CDR3 sequences, more than 10% of them seen just once; the ten biggest clones take up almost 8%. This clonotype came up many times. What it recognizes is unknown.

Sample: blood. The origin of this receptor is a woman aged 25 to 39 with Graves' hyperthyroidism that later progressed to Graves' ophthalmopathy. The chain links TRBV6-1 to TRBJ2-7, with TRBD1 matching 9 bases. CDR3 region: CASHFGGTGFSIHEQYF. CDR3 in DNA: TGTGCCAGCCACTTCGGGGGGACAGGGTTTTCCATCCACGAGCAGTACTTC.